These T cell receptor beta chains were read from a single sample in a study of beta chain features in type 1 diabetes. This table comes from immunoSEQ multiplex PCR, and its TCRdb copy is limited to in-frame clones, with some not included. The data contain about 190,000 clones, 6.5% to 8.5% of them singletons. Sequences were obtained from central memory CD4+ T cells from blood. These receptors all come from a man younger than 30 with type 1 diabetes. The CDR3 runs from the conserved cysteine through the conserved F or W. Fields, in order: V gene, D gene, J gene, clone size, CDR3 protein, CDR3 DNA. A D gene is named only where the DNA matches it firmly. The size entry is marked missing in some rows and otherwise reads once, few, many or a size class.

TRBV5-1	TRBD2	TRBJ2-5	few	CASSLGSGSVVETQYF	TGCGCCAGCAGCTTGGGTAGCGGGAGTGTCGTTGAGACCCAGTACTTC
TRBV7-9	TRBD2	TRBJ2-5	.	CASSSQGQRGIRETQYF	TGTGCCAGCAGCTCCCAAGGGCAGCGGGGGATAAGAGAGACCCAGTACTTC
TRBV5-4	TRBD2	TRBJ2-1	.	CASSLGTSGKSYNEQFF	TGTGCCAGCAGCTTGGGGACTAGCGGAAAGTCCTACAATGAGCAGTTCTTC
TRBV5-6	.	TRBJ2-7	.	CASRPGPIEGYEQYF	TGTGCCAGCAGACCCGGACCGATTGAGGGCTACGAGCAGTACTTC
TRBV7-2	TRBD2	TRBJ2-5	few	CASSFSGGQETQYF	TGTGCCAGCAGCTTTAGCGGGGGACAAGAGACCCAGTACTTC
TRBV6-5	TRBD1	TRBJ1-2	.	CASSFLQGSGYTF	TGTGCCAGCAGTTTCCTACAGGGGTCTGGCTACACCTTC
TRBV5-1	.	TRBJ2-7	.	CASSLKGGSGLYEQYF	TGCGCCAGCAGCCTGAAAGGGGGATCTGGATTGTACGAGCAGTACTTC
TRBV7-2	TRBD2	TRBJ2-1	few	CASSLTGGSRNEQFF	TGTGCCAGCAGCTTAACGGGGGGGTCCCGGAATGAGCAGTTCTTC
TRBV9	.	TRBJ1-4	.	CASSVDAGVYEKLFF	TGTGCCAGCAGCGTAGATGCAGGGGTATACGAAAAACTGTTTTTT
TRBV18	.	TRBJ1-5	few	CASSPSIASGQPQHF	TGTGCCAGCTCACCCTCCATAGCCTCGGGGCAGCCCCAGCATTTT
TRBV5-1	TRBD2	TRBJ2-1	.	CASSFGGANYNEQFF	TGCGCCAGCAGCTTCGGGGGGGCGAATTACAATGAGCAGTTCTTC
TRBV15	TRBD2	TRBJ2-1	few	CATSTGTSSNEQFF	TGTGCCACCAGCACCGGGACTAGCTCGAATGAGCAGTTCTTC
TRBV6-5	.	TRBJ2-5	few	CASSVDKEETQYF	TGTGCCAGCAGTGTCGACAAGGAAGAGACCCAGTACTTC
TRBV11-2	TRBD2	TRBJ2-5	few	CASSQILAGLQTQYF	TGTGCCAGCAGCCAGATACTAGCGGGGCTGCAGACCCAGTACTTC
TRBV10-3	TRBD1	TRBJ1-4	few	CAISDDRGGDEKLFF	TGTGCCATCAGTGATGACAGGGGTGGGGATGAAAAACTGTTTTTT
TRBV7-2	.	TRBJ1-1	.	CASSLASGNTEAFF	TGTGCCAGCAGCTTAGCGTCCGGGAACACTGAAGCTTTCTTT
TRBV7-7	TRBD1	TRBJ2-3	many	CASRAGTGPTDTQYF	TGTGCCAGCAGGGCCGGGACAGGGCCCACAGATACGCAGTATTTT
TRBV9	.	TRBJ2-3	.	CASSADMSTDTQYF	TGTGCCAGCAGCGCCGACATGAGCACAGATACGCAGTATTTT
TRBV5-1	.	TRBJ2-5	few	CASSRGQTQETQYF	TGCGCCAGCAGCAGGGGCCAAACTCAAGAGACCCAGTACTTC
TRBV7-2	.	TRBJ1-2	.	CASSLAWGGDGYTF	TGTGCCAGCAGCTTAGCTTGGGGGGGAGATGGCTACACCTTC
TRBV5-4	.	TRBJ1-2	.	CASSLANSNYGYTF	TGTGCCAGCAGCTTGGCCAACTCTAACTATGGCTACACCTTC
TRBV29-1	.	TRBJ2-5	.	CSAVGGVRETQYF	TGCAGCGCCGTGGGCGGGGTACGGGAGACCCAGTACTTC
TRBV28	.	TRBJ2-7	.	CASTTQEYSYEQYF	TGTGCCAGCACAACGCAAGAGTATTCCTACGAGCAGTACTTC
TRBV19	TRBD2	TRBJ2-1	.	CASRTALAGKNEQFF	TGTGCCAGTAGGACTGCTCTAGCGGGTAAAAATGAGCAGTTCTTC
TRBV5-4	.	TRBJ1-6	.	CASSLAANSPLHF	TGTGCCAGCAGCTTAGCTGCCAATTCACCCCTCCACTTT
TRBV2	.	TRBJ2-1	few	CASTETNEQFF	TGTGCCAGCACAGAAACCAATGAGCAGTTCTTC
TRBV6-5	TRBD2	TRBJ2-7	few	CASSYSMVGGIYEQYF	TGTGCCAGCAGTTACTCGATGGTGGGAGGGATCTACGAGCAGTACTTC
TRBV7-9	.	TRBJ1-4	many	CASSLLRTRDEKLFF	TGTGCCAGCAGCTTACTCAGGACTCGAGATGAAAAACTGTTTTTT
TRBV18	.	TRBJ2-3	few	CASSPSGSPDTQYF	TGTGCCAGCTCACCATCGGGGTCCCCAGATACGCAGTATTTT
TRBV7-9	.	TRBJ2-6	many	CASSPGEFNVLTF	TGTGCCAGCAGCCCTGGGGAGTTCAACGTCCTGACTTTC
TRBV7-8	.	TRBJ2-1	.	CASSLGGAGGSYNEQFF	TGTGCCAGCAGCTTAGGCGGGGCAGGGGGCTCCTACAATGAGCAGTTCTTC
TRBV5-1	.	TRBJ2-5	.	CASSSQGGNQETQYF	TGCGCCAGCAGCTCCCAGGGGGGAAACCAAGAGACCCAGTACTTC
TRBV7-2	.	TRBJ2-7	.	CASLARRNSYEQYF	TGTGCCAGCCTAGCTAGGCGAAACTCCTACGAGCAGTACTTC
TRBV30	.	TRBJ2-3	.	CAWSVGRSSTDTQYF	TGTGCCTGGAGTGTGGGCAGGTCTAGCACAGATACGCAGTATTTT
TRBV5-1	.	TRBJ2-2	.	CASSLGHGELFF	TGCGCCAGCAGCTTGGGACACGGGGAGCTGTTTTTT
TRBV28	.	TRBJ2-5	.	CASSRLQETQYF	TGTGCCAGCAGCCGCCTACAAGAGACCCAGTACTTC
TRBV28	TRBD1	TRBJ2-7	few	CASSPPGQFYEQYF	TGTGCCAGCAGTCCACCGGGACAGTTCTACGAGCAGTACTTC
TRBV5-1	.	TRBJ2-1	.	CASSLEGWSNEQFF	TGCGCCAGCAGCTTGGAGGGGTGGAGCAATGAGCAGTTCTTC
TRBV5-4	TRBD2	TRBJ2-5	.	CASSQAGGGLAGTSTQYF	TGCGCCAGCAGCCAAGCAGGAGGGGGACTAGCGGGTACCTCGACCCAGTACTTC
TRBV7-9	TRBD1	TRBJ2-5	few	CASSPGTANQETQYF	TGTGCCAGCAGCCCTGGGACAGCGAACCAAGAGACCCAGTACTTC
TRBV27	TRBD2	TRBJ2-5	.	CASSLGVGLAETQYF	TGTGCCAGCAGTTTAGGGGTCGGACTAGCGGAGACCCAGTACTTC
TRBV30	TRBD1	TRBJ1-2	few	CAWSGTGVGYTF	TGTGCCTGGAGTGGCACAGGGGTAGGCTACACCTTC
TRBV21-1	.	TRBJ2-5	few	CASSNIGLSEGQETQYF	TGTGCCAGCAGCAATATAGGGCTGTCTGAGGGCCAAGAGACCCAGTACTTC
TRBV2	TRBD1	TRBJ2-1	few	CASRGQGYEQFF	TGTGCCAGCAGGGGACAGGGCTATGAGCAGTTCTTC
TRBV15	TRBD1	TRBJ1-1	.	CATSRDQGTGAFF	TGTGCCACCAGCAGAGATCAAGGGACAGGGGCTTTCTTT
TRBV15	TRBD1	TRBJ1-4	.	CATSRDRGREKLFF	TGTGCCACCAGCAGAGACAGGGGGCGCGAAAAACTGTTTTTT
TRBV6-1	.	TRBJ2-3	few	CASGPGGQGTDTQYF	TGTGCCAGCGGCCCGGGGGGCCAGGGCACAGATACGCAGTATTTT
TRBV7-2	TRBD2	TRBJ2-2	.	CASSLSQRGNTGELFF	TGTGCCAGCAGCTTAAGCCAGCGGGGTAACACCGGGGAGCTGTTTTTT
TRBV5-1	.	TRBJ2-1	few	CASSPGQEGSYNEQFF	TGCGCCAGCAGCCCCGGGCAGGAGGGCTCCTACAATGAGCAGTTCTTC
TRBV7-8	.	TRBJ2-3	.	CASSSLTSTDTQYF	TGTGCCAGCAGCTCCTTAACTAGCACAGATACGCAGTATTTT
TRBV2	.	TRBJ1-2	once	CASNRPDTNYGYTF	TGTGCCAGCAACCGACCCGACACTAACTATGGCTACACCTTC
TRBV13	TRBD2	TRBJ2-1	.	CASSHTSGRVYNEQFF	TGTGCCAGCAGCCATACTAGCGGGAGGGTCTACAATGAGCAGTTCTTC
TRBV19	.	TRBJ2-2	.	CASSIRRDGELFF	TGTGCCAGTAGTATCAGGAGGGACGGGGAGCTGTTTTTT
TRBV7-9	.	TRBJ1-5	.	CASSGAGTSWGGPQHF	TGTGCCAGCAGCGGGGCGGGCACATCGTGGGGAGGGCCCCAGCATTTT
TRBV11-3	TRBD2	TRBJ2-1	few	CASSLGISGSNDEQFF	TGTGCCAGCAGCTTAGGAATTAGCGGGAGTAACGATGAGCAGTTCTTC
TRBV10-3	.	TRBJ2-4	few	CAIRDDTIGGNIQYF	TGTGCCATCAGGGATGACACAATAGGAGGAAACATTCAGTACTTC
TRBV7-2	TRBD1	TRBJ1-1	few	CASSLVLWTGSGDTEAFF	TGTGCCAGCAGCTTAGTACTCTGGACAGGGTCGGGGGACACTGAAGCTTTCTTT
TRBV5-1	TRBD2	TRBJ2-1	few	CASNVAGGPNNEQFF	TGCGCCAGCAACGTAGCGGGGGGCCCCAACAATGAGCAGTTCTTC
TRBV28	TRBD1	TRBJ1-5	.	CASSNGQANQPQHF	TGTGCCAGCAGTAATGGACAGGCGAATCAGCCCCAGCATTTT
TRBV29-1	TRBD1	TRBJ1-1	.	CSVERDDRGSFF	TGCAGCGTTGAAAGGGATGACAGGGGGTCTTTCTTT